One sample yielded the 9 T cell receptor beta chains listed below, sequenced in a study of T cell responses to AZD1222 COVID-19 vaccine. Profiled with immunoSEQ multiplex PCR; TCRdb holds only in-frame clones, not every one. The sample lists 95,000 to 150,000 clones; roughly 89% were seen once. This specimen consisted of peripheral blood, obtained on day 0 of AZD1222 vaccination. The receptors derive from an adult in good health.

The V gene is TRBV30, the J gene TRBJ2-1; no clear D. Trimming left V 0 bases short and J 9 bases short, with 15 bases between. The V gene's germline CDR1 is GTSNPN and CDR2 SVGIG (reference sequence). This CDR3 has 14 amino acids. For the CDR3, the DNA is TGTGCCTGGAGTGTACGTCTAGGCGGCGGTGAGCAGTTCTTC. Translated, it gives CAWSVRLGGGEQFF.

The V call is TRBV29-1, the J call TRBJ1-1, with D unclear. The germline V gene encodes CDR1 SQVTM and CDR2 ANQGSEA. The CDR3 runs to 13 residues. With 8 bases removed from V and 0 bases from J, the gap between germline ends came to 13 bases. In DNA, the CDR3 is TGCAGCATGGGTGGGAAAATGAACACTGAAGCTTTCTTT. Amino acids: CSMGGKMNTEAFF.

V gene TRBV9 combines with J gene TRBJ2-7, with 8 nucleotides matching TRBD1. Germline CDR1 reads SGDLS; CDR2 reads YYNGEE. The V gene end was trimmed by 3 bases and the J gene end by 4 bases; junction bases not matched to a gene: 9. The CDR3 runs to 15 residues. CDR3 residues: CASSGKSGGWYEQYF. Here the CDR3 DNA reads TGTGCCAGCAGCGGGAAATCAGGGGGCTGGTACGAGCAGTACTTC. The entire variable domain, with the rest obtained from reference TRBV9 and TRBJ2-7, is as follows: DSGVTQTPKHLITATGQRVTLRCSPRSGDLSVYWYQQSLDQGLQFLIQYYNGEERAKGNILERFSAQQFPDLHSELNLSSLELGDSALYFCASSGKSGGWYEQYFGPGTRLTVT.

The chain couples TRBV7-2 to TRBJ1-5; D remains unclear. There are 15 residues in the CDR3. The germline CDR1 and CDR2 sequences are SGHTA and FQGNSA. V was pared by 1 base and J by 3 bases, with 10 bases between. CDR3 nucleotides: TGTGCCAGCAGCTTAGATCAAGGTAACAATCAGCCCCAGCATTTT. Its translation is CASSLDQGNNQPQHF.

The V and J genes are TRBV4-3 and TRBJ2-1; TRBD1 is a possible D gene (6 bases). The V gene's germline CDR1 is LGHNA and CDR2 YSLEER. The ends were cut back, 2 bases at V and 9 bases at J, with 14 bases in the middle. This CDR3 comprises 14 residues. The CDR3 protein is CASSQSRTDPEQFF. The CDR3 DNA sequence: TGCGCCAGCAGCCAATCAAGGACAGACCCTGAGCAGTTCTTC.

The J gene is TRBJ1-1, the V gene TRBV18, with D possibly TRBD1 on 5 matching bases. V gave up 3 bases and J gave up 1 base, with 6 bases separating them. The CDR3 has 13 residues. Germline lookup yields CDR1 KGHSH and CDR2 LQKENI. CDR3 in DNA: TGTGCCAGCTCACCCGGACAGAACACTGAAGCTTTCTTT. It codes for CASSPGQNTEAFF. Drawing the rest from reference TRBV18 and TRBJ1-1, the complete variable domain is NAGVMQNPRHLVRRRGQEARLRCSPMKGHSHVYWYRQLPEEGLKFMVYLQKENIIDESGMPKERFSAEFPKEGPSILRIQQVVRGDSAAYFCASSPGQNTEAFFGQGTRLTVV.

CDR3 in amino acids: CASSLPTGKGETQYF. The CDR3 coding sequence is TGTGCCAGCAGTCTCCCGACAGGGAAAGGGGAGACCCAGTACTTC. The chain combines TRBV3-1 (or the pseudogene TRBV3-2) with TRBJ2-5, with 7 nucleotides matching TRBD1. Germline CDR1 LGHDT, CDR2 YNNKEL (reference sequence). V gave up 6 bases and J gave up 5 bases; unmatched junction bases: 12. The CDR3 is made up of 15 amino acids.

The CDR3 coding sequence is TGCGCCAGCAGCCCTATCGGAGAAAATCAGCCCCAGCATTTT. Protein product: CASSPIGENQPQHF. The chain joins TRBV4-1 to TRBJ1-5; D remains ambiguous. Trimming took off 4 bases at V and 4 bases at J, with 11 bases between the two ends. This CDR3 spans 14 amino acids. Germline lookup yields CDR1 MGHRA and CDR2 YSYEKL.

J is TRBJ2-1 and V is TRBV7-2; 11 positions match TRBD2. J lost 7 bases, V lost 5 bases, and 7 bases had no gene match. The CDR3 has 15 amino acids. Germline V gene lookup returns CDR1 SGHTA and CDR2 FQGNSA. The CDR3 loop reads CASSQLAGVLNEQFF. For the CDR3, the DNA is TGTGCCAGCAGCCAACTAGCGGGAGTATTGAATGAGCAGTTCTTC.